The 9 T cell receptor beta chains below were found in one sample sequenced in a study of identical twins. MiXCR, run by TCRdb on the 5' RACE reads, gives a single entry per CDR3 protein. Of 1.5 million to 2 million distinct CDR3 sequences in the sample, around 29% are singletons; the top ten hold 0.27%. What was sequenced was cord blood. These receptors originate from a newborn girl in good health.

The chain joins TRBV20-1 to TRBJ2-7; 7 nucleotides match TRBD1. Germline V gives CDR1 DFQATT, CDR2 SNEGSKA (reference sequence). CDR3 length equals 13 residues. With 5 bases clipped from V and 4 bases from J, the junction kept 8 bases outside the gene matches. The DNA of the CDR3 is TGCAGTGCTCCGGACAGGTTTGCTTACGAGCAGTACTTC. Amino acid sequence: CSAPDRFAYEQYF.

CDR3 bases: TGCGCCAGCAGCTCCAAGGGGACAGGAAAGTACAATGAGCAGTTCTTC. Amino acid sequence: CASSSKGTGKYNEQFF. V gene TRBV5-1 combines with J gene TRBJ2-1, with 8 bases lining up with TRBD1. CDR1 SGHRS and CDR2 YFSETQ come from the germline V gene. CDR3 length: 16 residues. The trim removed 3 bases at V and 4 bases at J, leaving 9 bases unmatched.

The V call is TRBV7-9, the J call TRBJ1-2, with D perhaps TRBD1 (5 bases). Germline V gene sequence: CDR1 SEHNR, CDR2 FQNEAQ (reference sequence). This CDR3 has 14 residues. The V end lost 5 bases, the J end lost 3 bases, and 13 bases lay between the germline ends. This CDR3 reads CASSRLREDYGYTF. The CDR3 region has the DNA TGTGCCAGCAGCCGACTCAGGGAGGACTATGGCTACACCTTC.

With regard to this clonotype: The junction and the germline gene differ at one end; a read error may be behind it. The CDR3 DNA follows: TGTGCCAGCGGCTTAGGTGGCAGAGATACGCAGTATTTT. Amino acids: CASGLGGRDTQYF. V gene TRBV13 combines with J gene TRBJ2-3; D unresolved. Germline CDR1 is PRHDT and CDR2 is FYEKMQ (reference sequence). The CDR3 extends over 13 amino acids.

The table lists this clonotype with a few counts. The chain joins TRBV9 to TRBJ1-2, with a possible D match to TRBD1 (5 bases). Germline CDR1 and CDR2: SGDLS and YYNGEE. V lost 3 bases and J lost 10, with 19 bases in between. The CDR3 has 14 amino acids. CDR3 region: CASSGDTGHAPYTF. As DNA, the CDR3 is TGTGCCAGCAGCGGAGACACAGGCCACGCGCCCTACACCTTC.

CDR3 amino acids: CASSLEISYGYTF. In nucleotides, the CDR3 is TGTGCCAGCAGCTTAGAGATCTCCTATGGCTACACCTTC. The chain links TRBV7-8 to TRBJ1-2, with D unclear. This CDR3 is 13 amino acids long. CDR1 is SGHVS and CDR2 is FQNEAQ in the germline V gene. V was trimmed by 1 base and J by 4 bases, leaving 7 bases between them. Drawing the rest from reference TRBV7-8 and TRBJ1-2, the complete variable domain is GAGVSQSPRYKVAKRGQDVALRCDPISGHVSLFWYQQALGQGPEFLTYFQNEAQLDKSGLPSDRFFAERPEGSVSTLKIQRTQQEDSAVYLCASSLEISYGYTFGSGTRLTVV.

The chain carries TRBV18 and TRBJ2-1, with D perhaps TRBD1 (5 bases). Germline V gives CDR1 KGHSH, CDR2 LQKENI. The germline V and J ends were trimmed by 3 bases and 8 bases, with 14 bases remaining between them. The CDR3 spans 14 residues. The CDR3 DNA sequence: TGTGCCAGCTCACCGAGTGTCAGGGTCGATGAGCAGTTCTTC. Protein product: CASSPSVRVDEQFF.

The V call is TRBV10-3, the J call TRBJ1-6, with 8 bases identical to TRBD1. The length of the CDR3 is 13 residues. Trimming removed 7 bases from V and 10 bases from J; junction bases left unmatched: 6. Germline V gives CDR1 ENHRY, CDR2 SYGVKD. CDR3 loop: CAITGTGGSPLHF. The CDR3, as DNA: TGTGCCATCACGGGGACAGGAGGGTCACCCCTCCACTTT.

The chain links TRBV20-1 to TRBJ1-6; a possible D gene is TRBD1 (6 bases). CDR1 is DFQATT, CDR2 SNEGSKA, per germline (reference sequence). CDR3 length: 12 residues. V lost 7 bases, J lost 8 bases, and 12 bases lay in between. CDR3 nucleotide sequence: TGCAGTGGGCGGGGGCCTGATTCACCCCTCCACTTT. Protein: CSGRGPDSPLHF.